Listed here are 7 T cell receptor beta chains from one sample, sequenced in a study of blood T cell repertoires in COVID-19. TCRdb's copy holds only in-frame clones and misses some; the assay was immunoSEQ multiplex PCR. The table includes tens of thousands of clones, approximately 90% detected once. Sequenced input: peripheral blood. Receptors originate from a human donor in a cohort sampled during active COVID-19.

The V call is TRBV19, the J call TRBJ1-3; no clear D. The CDR3 has 16 amino acids. From germline, CDR1 is LNHDA and CDR2 SQIVND (reference sequence). V lost 3 bases and J 1 base, leaving 13 bases between the germline ends. The CDR3 DNA sequence: TGTGCCAGTAGTATCCGGGATACGGGTTCTGGAAACACCATATATTTT. Its protein is CASSIRDTGSGNTIYF.

The rearrangement joins TRBV9 to TRBJ2-1; maybe TRBD2 (6 bases). The CDR3 is 16 amino acids. CDR1 is SGDLS and CDR2 is YYNGEE in the germline V gene. V lost 0 bases and J lost 8, with 18 bases in between. The CDR3 protein is CASSVEEGRASDEQFF. The DNA of the CDR3 is TGTGCCAGCAGCGTAGAGGAGGGAAGGGCTTCAGATGAGCAGTTCTTC.

The gene calls are TRBV6-2 or TRBV6-3 and TRBJ2-6; 7 bases match TRBD1. CDR1 and CDR2 (germline): MNHEY, SVGEGT. With V trimmed by 4 bases and J by 0 bases, 3 bases remained unmatched. This CDR3 comprises 16 residues. CDR3 residues: CASSSGTASGANVLTF. The CDR3 DNA reads as TGTGCCAGCAGTTCTGGGACAGCCTCTGGGGCCAACGTCCTGACTTTC.

This chain links TRBV27 with TRBJ2-1, with D maybe TRBD1 (5 bases). The germline gives CDR1 MNHEY, CDR2 SMNVEV (reference sequence). Deletions cut 0 bases from V and 4 bases from J, with 13 bases between. The CDR3 length is 16 residues. For the CDR3, the DNA is TGTGCCAGCAGTTTATCTCGACAGACTCCTTACAATGAGCAGTTCTTC. Amino acids: CASSLSRQTPYNEQFF.

This clone has a single count. V usage is TRBV7-9 and J usage is TRBJ1-1; no reliable D call. Germline assignment: CDR1 SEHNR and CDR2 FQNEAQ (reference sequence). CDR3 size: 13 residues. V dropped 5 bases and J dropped 10 bases, with 17 bases sitting between them. The CDR3 DNA reads TGTGCCAGCAGCCTATCGGGGTTCGAAGGAGCTTTCTTT. Encoded protein: CASSLSGFEGAFF.

The chain links TRBV3-1 (or the pseudogene TRBV3-2) to TRBJ2-1, with 9 bases aligning to TRBD2. The CDR3 has 16 residues. CDR1 and CDR2 from the germline V gene are LGHDT and YNNKEL (reference sequence). Losses at the gene ends were 0 bases for V and 7 bases for J; bases not matched to a gene: 7. CDR3 bases: TGTGCCAGCAGCCAAGATGGCGGGGGGGCCTGGAATGAGCAGTTCTTC. Protein sequence: CASSQDGGGAWNEQFF.

The genes are TRBV6-5 and TRBJ2-7; D possibly corresponds to TRBD2 (5 bases). The V and J ends lost 8 bases and 5 bases respectively, with 16 bases between them. Germline assignment: CDR1 MNHEY and CDR2 SVGAGI. CDR3 length: 13 amino acids. The CDR3 sequence is CASRQGGSDEQYF. The CDR3, as DNA: TGTGCCAGCCGCCAAGGAGGATCCGACGAGCAGTACTTC.